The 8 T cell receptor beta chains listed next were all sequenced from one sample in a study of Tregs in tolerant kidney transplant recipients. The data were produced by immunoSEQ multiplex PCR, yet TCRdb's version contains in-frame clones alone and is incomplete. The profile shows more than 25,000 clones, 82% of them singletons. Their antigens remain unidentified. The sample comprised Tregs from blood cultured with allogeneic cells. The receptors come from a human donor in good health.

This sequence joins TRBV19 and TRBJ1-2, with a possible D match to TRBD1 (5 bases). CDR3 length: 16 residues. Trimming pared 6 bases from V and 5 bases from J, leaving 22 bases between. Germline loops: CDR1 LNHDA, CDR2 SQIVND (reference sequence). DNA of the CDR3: TGTGCCAGTAGCCAGACAGATACCCGTATCTCGTATGGCTACACCTTC. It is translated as CASSQTDTRISYGYTF.

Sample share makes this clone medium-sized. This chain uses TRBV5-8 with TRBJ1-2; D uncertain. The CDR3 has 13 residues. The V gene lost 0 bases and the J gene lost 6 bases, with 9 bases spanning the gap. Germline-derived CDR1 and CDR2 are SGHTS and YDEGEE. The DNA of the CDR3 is TGTGCCAGCAGCTTGGTACTTCGGGATGGCTACACCTTC. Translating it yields CASSLVLRDGYTF.

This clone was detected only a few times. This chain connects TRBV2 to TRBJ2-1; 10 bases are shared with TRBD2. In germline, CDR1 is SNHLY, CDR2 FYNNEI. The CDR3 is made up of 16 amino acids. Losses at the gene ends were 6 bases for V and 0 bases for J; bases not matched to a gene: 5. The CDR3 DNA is TGTGCCAGCAGAGCGGGGGGGCCCGCCTCCTACAATGAGCAGTTCTTC. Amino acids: CASRAGGPASYNEQFF.

CDR3 nucleotide sequence: TGTGCCAGCAGAAGAGGAATTGGCACCGGGGAGCTGTTTTTT. Translation: CASRRGIGTGELFF. The chain links TRBV6-9 to TRBJ2-2, with unresolved D. From germline, CDR1 is MNHGY and CDR2 SVAAGI. The CDR3 extends over 14 amino acids. With 6 bases removed from V and 4 bases from J, the gap between germline ends came to 12 bases.

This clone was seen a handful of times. The CDR3 region is CASSILGAARISGNTIYF. The CDR3, as DNA: TGTGCCAGTAGTATTTTGGGGGCCGCCCGAATCTCTGGAAACACCATATATTTT. This rearrangement joins TRBV19 to TRBJ1-3, with D possibly TRBD1 on 6 matching bases. Looked up from germline, CDR1 is LNHDA and CDR2 is SQIVND (reference sequence). V lost 3 bases to trimming and J lost 0 bases, with 18 bases between them. The CDR3 is made up of 18 amino acids.

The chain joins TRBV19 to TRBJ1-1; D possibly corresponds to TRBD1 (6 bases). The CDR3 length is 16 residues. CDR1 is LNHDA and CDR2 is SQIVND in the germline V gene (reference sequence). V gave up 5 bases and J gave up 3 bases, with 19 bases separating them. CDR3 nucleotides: TGTGCCAGTAGTGCAAAAAGGACAGCTTGGGACACTGAAGCTTTCTTT. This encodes CASSAKRTAWDTEAFF.

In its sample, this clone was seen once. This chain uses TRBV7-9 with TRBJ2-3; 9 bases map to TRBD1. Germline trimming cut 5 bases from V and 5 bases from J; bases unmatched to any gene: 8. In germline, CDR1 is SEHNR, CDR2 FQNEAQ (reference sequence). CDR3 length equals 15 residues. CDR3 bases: TGTGCCAGCAGCGCGATACAGGGGGCGAAAGATACGCAGTATTTT. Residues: CASSAIQGAKDTQYF.

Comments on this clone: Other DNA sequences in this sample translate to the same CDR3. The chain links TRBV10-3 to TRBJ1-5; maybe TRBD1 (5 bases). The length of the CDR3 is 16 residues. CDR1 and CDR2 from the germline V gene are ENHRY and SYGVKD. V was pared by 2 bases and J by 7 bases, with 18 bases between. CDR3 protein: CAISEGRVGGRQPQHF. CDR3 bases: TGTGCCATCAGTGAGGGTCGGGTGGGGGGTCGGCAGCCCCAGCATTTT.